Below are 20 T cell receptor beta chains sequenced from a single sample in a study of blood T cell repertoires in COVID-19. The protocol was immunoSEQ multiplex PCR, while the TCRdb copy is restricted to in-frame clones and leaves out a portion. The data show roughly 500,000 clones, with 85% to 90% seen just once and approximately 1.8% held by the top ten. Sequencing used PBMCs or T cells enriched from blood (not recorded which). These receptors all come from a middle-aged woman who had recovered from COVID-19.

The chain uses TRBV18 and TRBJ1-5; 10 bases map to TRBD1. CDR3 length: 15 amino acids. V shed 2 bases and J 7 bases; nucleotides not matched to a gene: 5. Germline V gives CDR1 KGHSH, CDR2 LQKENI. CDR3 amino acids: CASSPGTGVRQPQHF. The CDR3 coding sequence is TGTGCCAGCTCACCAGGGACAGGGGTTCGGCAGCCCCAGCATTTT.

V usage is TRBV4-1 and J usage is TRBJ2-3, with D possibly TRBD2 on 6 matching bases. V lost 4 bases, J lost 1 base, and 12 bases lay in between. Germline lookup yields CDR1 MGHRA and CDR2 YSYEKL. The CDR3 length is 15 residues. CDR3 sequence (DNA): TGCGCCAGCAGCCCGCAGACGGGAGGCACAGATACGCAGTATTTT. Translating gives CASSPQTGGTDTQYF.

V is TRBV7-2 and J is TRBJ1-5, with a weak D call TRBD1 (6 bases). The germline V and J ends were trimmed by 2 bases and 5 bases, with 13 bases remaining between them. Germline values: CDR1 SGHTA, CDR2 FQGNSA. The CDR3 has 15 residues. Here the CDR3 reads CASSLIWGPDQPQHF. For the CDR3, the DNA is TGTGCCAGCAGCTTAATTTGGGGGCCTGATCAGCCCCAGCATTTT.

The chain uses TRBV19 and TRBJ2-1; D is uncertain. CDR3 size: 12 residues. The germline gives CDR1 LNHDA, CDR2 SQIVND (reference sequence). V shed 8 bases and J shed 3 bases, with 8 bases lying between them. The CDR3 loop is CASSSGYNEQFF. The CDR3 region has the DNA TGTGCCAGTTCCTCAGGCTACAATGAGCAGTTCTTC.

J is TRBJ2-1 and V is TRBV7-2; TRBD1 is a possible D gene (6 bases). Trimming pared 5 bases from V and 2 bases from J, leaving 13 bases between. The CDR3 consists of 15 residues. Germline V CDR1 and CDR2: SGHTA, FQGNSA. The CDR3 loop is CASSPGVSAYNEQFF. The CDR3 DNA reads as TGTGCCAGCAGCCCAGGGGTCAGCGCCTACAATGAGCAGTTCTTC.

This rearrangement joins TRBV11-2 to TRBJ2-5, with D maybe TRBD1 (6 bases). Germline lookup yields CDR1 SGHAT and CDR2 FQNNGV. Trimming shortened V by 5 bases and J by 2 bases, and 15 bases separated the two germline ends. The CDR3 totals 15 residues. CDR3 loop: CASSLWDTPQETQYF. The CDR3 coding sequence is TGTGCCAGCAGCCTATGGGACACCCCGCAAGAGACCCAGTACTTC.

J is TRBJ1-1 and V is TRBV7-9; TRBD1 might be the D (6 bases). Germline V CDR1 and CDR2: SEHNR, FQNEAQ (reference sequence). The CDR3 length is 15 residues. Trimming shortened V by 7 bases and J by 5 bases, and 20 bases separated the two germline ends. Here the CDR3 reads CASTRPAGAVTEAFF. The DNA for the CDR3 is TGTGCCAGCACCCGGCCGGCGGGGGCCGTTACTGAAGCTTTCTTT.

This sequence joins TRBV10-3 and TRBJ2-7; 14 nucleotides match TRBD2. Germline V gene lookup returns CDR1 ENHRY and CDR2 SYGVKD. J lost 4 bases, V lost 6 bases, and 5 bases had no gene match. This CDR3 region has 15 residues. The CDR3 nucleotides read TGTGCCATCAGAGGGACTAGCGGGAGTCAATACGAGCAGTACTTC. Translation gives CAIRGTSGSQYEQYF.

The V gene is TRBV6-5, the J gene TRBJ2-1; 10 nucleotides match TRBD2. The length of the CDR3 is 15 residues. The germline gives CDR1 MNHEY, CDR2 SVGAGI. Germline trimming cut 6 bases from V and 8 bases from J; bases unmatched to any gene: 10. This CDR3 reads CASSDSGRAGDEQFF. CDR3 nucleotides: TGTGCCAGCAGCGACAGCGGGAGGGCCGGGGATGAGCAGTTCTTC.

This clone was found once. This chain uses TRBV27 with TRBJ1-1; 8 nucleotides align to TRBD1. Germline CDR1 and CDR2: MNHEY and SMNVEV (reference sequence). The CDR3 runs to 14 residues. V shed 6 bases and J 4 bases; nucleotides not matched to a gene: 7. DNA of the CDR3: TGTGCCAGCAGCCCCAGGGGGCCGAGCACTGAAGCTTTCTTT. Translated: CASSPRGPSTEAFF.

The CDR3 reads CASSDLTGGNTEAFF. The CDR3 DNA sequence: TGCGCCAGCAGTGACTTGACAGGGGGGAACACTGAAGCTTTCTTT. This chain links TRBV10-1 with TRBJ1-1, with 9 bases fitting TRBD1. The germline CDR1 and CDR2 sequences are WNHNN and SYGVQD (reference sequence). The CDR3 contains 15 residues. V gave up 3 bases and J gave up 1 base; unmatched junction bases: 3.

The chain employs TRBV18 and TRBJ1-2, with D tentatively TRBD1 (6 bases). The V end was cut by 1 base, the J end by 6 bases, with 9 bases between. This CDR3 has 13 residues. Looked up from germline, CDR1 is KGHSH and CDR2 is LQKENI. The CDR3 nucleotides are TGTGCCAGCTCACCACGGGACACAGATGGCTACACCTTC. Amino acids: CASSPRDTDGYTF.

The chain is built from TRBV12-3 or TRBV12-4 and TRBJ1-1; tentative D call: TRBD1 (5 bases). The CDR3 contains 13 residues. V was pared by 11 bases and J by 4 bases, with 17 bases between. The CDR3 protein is CASHNPGGTEAFF. The CDR3 coding sequence is TGTGCCTCACACAACCCGGGGGGCACTGAAGCTTTCTTT.

The rearrangement uses TRBV12-3 or TRBV12-4 and TRBJ1-4; D gene unclear. CDR3 length: 13 residues. V was shortened by 3 bases and J by 7 bases, with 9 bases between the two germline ends. CDR3 in amino acids: CASSFPPGEKLFF. The CDR3 bases are TGTGCCAGCAGTTTTCCCCCAGGTGAAAAACTGTTTTTT.

In this sample, this clone turned up once. The chain links TRBV6-2 or TRBV6-3 to TRBJ2-1, with D perhaps matching TRBD2 (6 bases). V lost 6 bases to trimming and J lost 8 bases, with 17 bases between them. This CDR3 comprises 14 residues. Germline V lookup: CDR1 MNHEY, CDR2 SVGEGT. CDR3 sequence reads: CASSPIGDFDEQFF. CDR3 DNA: TGTGCCAGCAGCCCGATAGGGGACTTCGATGAGCAGTTCTTC.

The chain combines TRBV27 with TRBJ1-1, with TRBD1 identical over 7 bases. Germline CDR1 MNHEY, CDR2 SMNVEV (reference sequence). This CDR3 region has 14 residues. V dropped 6 bases and J dropped 5; count of bases not matched to a gene: 9. CDR3 sequence (DNA): TGTGCCAGCAGCCCAGCGGACAGGAGTACTGAAGCTTTCTTT. Amino acids: CASSPADRSTEAFF.

V usage is TRBV7-2 and J usage is TRBJ2-7; D remains unclear. CDR1 is SGHTA, CDR2 FQGNSA, per germline. CDR3 length: 16 amino acids. The germline V and J ends were trimmed by 2 bases and 1 base, with 15 bases remaining between them. CDR3 nucleotides: TGTGCCAGCAGCTTATACTCCCTCCCCACTTCCTACGAGCAGTACTTC. It is translated as CASSLYSLPTSYEQYF.

The chain uses TRBV3-1 (or the pseudogene TRBV3-2) and TRBJ1-1, with D perhaps TRBD1 (6 bases). Trimming left V 0 bases short and J 3 bases short, with 8 bases between. The CDR3 loop spans 14 amino acids. Looked up from germline, CDR1 is LGHDT and CDR2 is YNNKEL (reference sequence). In DNA, the CDR3 is TGTGCCAGCAGCCAAGAAGACAGGTACACTGAAGCTTTCTTT. Translation: CASSQEDRYTEAFF.

The V gene is TRBV12-5, the J gene TRBJ1-5, with D perhaps matching TRBD1 (6 bases). The CDR3 runs 15 residues. In germline, CDR1 is LGHNT, CDR2 FRNRAP. Between the trimmed V and J ends, which lost 4 bases and 2 bases, there was a span of 12 bases. CDR3 DNA sequence: TGTGCTAGTGGTTCGCCTGGGGGCGGCAATCAGCCCCAGCATTTT. Protein product: CASGSPGGGNQPQHF. The variable domain in full, completed from reference TRBV12-5 and TRBJ1-5, reads DARVTQTPRHKVTEMGQEVTMRCQPILGHNTVFWYRQTMMQGLELLAYFRNRAPLDDSGMPKDRFSAEMPDATLATLKIQPSEPRDSAVYFCASGSPGGGNQPQHFGDGTRLSIL.

The V and J genes are TRBV19 and TRBJ2-3; TRBD1 matches 7 bases. Germline CDR1 reads LNHDA; CDR2 reads SQIVND (reference sequence). V shed 4 bases, J shed 3 bases, and the junction held 7 bases outside the gene matches. The CDR3 sequence is 15 residues long. CDR3 DNA: TGTGCCAGTAGTAGAATTGGACAGGCGACAGATACGCAGTATTTT. This sequence encodes CASSRIGQATDTQYF.